The present TCR beta chain was sequenced within a study of Graves' ophthalmopathy and Graves' hyperthyroidism. This clonotype was found many times. As the template, RNA transcripts were used to amplify TCR beta CDR3 regions. HTBI primers primed a first-round RT-PCR, and a second-round multiplex PCR followed. TCRdb fed the multiplex PCR reads into MiXCR, producing one record per CDR3 protein. The sample has a few hundred thousand distinct CDR3 sequences; approximately 37% are singletons. The germline V gene has CDR1 SGHVS and CDR2 FQNEAQ. CDR3 length: 15 residues. V shed 5 bases and J shed 0 bases, with 13 bases lying between them.

Specimen: peripheral blood or thyroid tissue (not recorded which). The source is an adult man with Graves' hyperthyroidism. The chain links TRBV7-8 to TRBJ1-1; D gene uncertain. The CDR3 DNA is TGTGCCAGCAGCGCCGACTTGAGCCTGAACACTGAAGCTTTCTTT. Translating it yields CASSADLSLNTEAFF. The whole variable domain, remainder taken from reference TRBV7-8 and TRBJ1-1, is GAGVSQSPRYKVAKRGQDVALRCDPISGHVSLFWYQQALGQGPEFLTYFQNEAQLDKSGLPSDRFFAERPEGSVSTLKIQRTQQEDSAVYLCASSADLSLNTEAFFGQGTRLTVV.